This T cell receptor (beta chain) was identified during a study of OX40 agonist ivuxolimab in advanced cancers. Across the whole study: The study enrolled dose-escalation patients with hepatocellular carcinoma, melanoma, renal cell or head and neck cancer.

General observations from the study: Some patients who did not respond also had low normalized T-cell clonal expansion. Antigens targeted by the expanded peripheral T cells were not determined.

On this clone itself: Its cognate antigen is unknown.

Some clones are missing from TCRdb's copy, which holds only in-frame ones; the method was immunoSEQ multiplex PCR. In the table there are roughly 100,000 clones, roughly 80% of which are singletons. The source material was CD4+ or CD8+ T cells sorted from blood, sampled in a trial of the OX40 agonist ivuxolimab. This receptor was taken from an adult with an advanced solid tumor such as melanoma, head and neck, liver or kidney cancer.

CDR3 coding DNA: TGTGCCAGCAGCGCCCCAGGGAAGAGAGGCTATGGCTACACCTTC. Its translation: CASSAPGKRGYGYTF. The rearrangement joins TRBV9 to TRBJ1-2; D is perhaps TRBD1 (5 bases). The CDR3 has 15 residues. Per the germline V gene, CDR1 is SGDLS and CDR2 is YYNGEE. The V gene lost 3 bases and the J gene lost 4 bases, with 16 bases spanning the gap.